This T cell receptor (beta chain) was identified during a study of blood T cell repertoires in COVID-19. V shed 11 bases and J 0 bases; nucleotides not matched to a gene: 8. Germline V CDR1 and CDR2: MDHEN, SYDVKM. This CDR3 contains 15 residues. Sequenced by immunoSEQ multiplex PCR; TCRdb stores in-frame clones only, minus some. The data show some 190,000 clones, with almost 90% seen just once and 1.5% to 2% held by the top ten. Sequenced sample: peripheral blood. The rearrangement joins TRBV28 to TRBJ2-3; 10 bases line up with TRBD1. The sequence was obtained from a man aged 18 to 29 with active or convalescent COVID-19. The DNA for the CDR3 is TGTGCCTCCGGGACAGGGGAGAGTAGCACAGATACGCAGTATTTT. Residues: CASGTGESSTDTQYF.